The next 14 T cell receptor beta chains were all read from a single sample in a study of breast tumors, draining lymph nodes, adjacent tissues. Each CDR3 protein gets one entry after TCRdb re-called the multiplex PCR reads with MiXCR. In the table there are some 120,000 distinct CDR3 sequences, around 20% of which are singletons. Axillary draining lymph nodes of breast cancer patients supplied the node samples. Sequenced input: axillary lymph node tissue. The receptors come from a female donor with breast cancer. Some clones in this sample may be carry-over from other donors' samples.

This clonotype was detected many times. In DNA, the CDR3 is TGCAGTTCGCAAGGTGGAGAAAAACTGTTTTTT. Protein sequence: CSSQGGEKLFF. V usage is TRBV20-1 and J usage is TRBJ1-4; D is unclear. The CDR3 spans 11 residues. Between the trimmed V and J ends, which lost 8 bases and 8 bases, there was a span of 12 bases. Per the germline V gene, CDR1 is DFQATT and CDR2 is SNEGSKA (reference sequence).

The chain carries TRBV6-5 and TRBJ2-6; 8 nucleotides match TRBD1. The germline gives CDR1 MNHEY, CDR2 SVGAGI. The CDR3 is 19 residues long. V was clipped by 7 bases and J by 0 bases; unmatched bases: 14. CDR3 residues: CASKTLSIDRGSGANVLTF. In DNA form, the CDR3 reads TGTGCCAGCAAGACCCTTTCCATCGACAGGGGCTCTGGGGCCAACGTCCTGACTTTC.

About this clonotype: This may stem from a read error, because a much larger clone lies one nucleotide away. J is TRBJ2-7 and V is TRBV20-1; TRBD1 might be the D (5 bases). The CDR3 contains 13 residues. Between the trimmed V and J ends, which lost 3 bases and 2 bases, there was a span of 11 bases. CDR1 and CDR2 (germline): DFQATT, SNEGSKA (reference sequence). The DNA of the CDR3 is TGCAGTGCTAGCGAACAGGCTCCCTACGAGCAGTACTTC. This codes for CSASEQAPYEQYF.

Many counts were recorded for this clonotype. The chain has TRBV29-1 and TRBJ1-2; TRBD1 matches at 8 bases. The CDR3 consists of 16 residues. Unmatched junction bases numbered 15, after V lost 4 bases and J lost 5 bases. Per the germline V gene, CDR1 is SQVTM and CDR2 is ANQGSEA. This CDR3 is CSVVGANRGGTYGYTF. The CDR3 DNA sequence: TGCAGCGTTGTAGGAGCTAACAGGGGGGGGACTTATGGCTACACCTTC.

This clonotype was counted at least ten times. The rearrangement joins TRBV9 to TRBJ1-2; D perhaps matches TRBD1 (6 bases). CDR3 size: 15 residues. Trimming pared 1 base from V and 8 bases from J, leaving 18 bases between. CDR1 is SGDLS and CDR2 is YYNGEE in the germline V gene. The CDR3 DNA sequence: TGTGCCAGCAGCGTATCTCACCAGGGGTCGGGGGGCTACACCTTC. Protein: CASSVSHQGSGGYTF.

The chain recombines TRBV19 with TRBJ2-4; perhaps TRBD2 as D (6 bases). V lost 1 base and J 1 base, leaving 8 bases between the germline ends. The germline CDR1 and CDR2 sequences are LNHDA and SQIVND (reference sequence). The CDR3 is 15 amino acids. The CDR3 DNA reads as TGTGCCAGTAGTATAGCTCGGGGGGCCAAAAACATTCAGTACTTC. Translating gives CASSIARGAKNIQYF.

In regard to this clonotype: Since a much larger clone is just one base distant, this may be a read error. The chain links TRBV4-1 to TRBJ1-3; TRBD1 might be the D (5 bases). Germline V gene data show CDR1 as MGHRA and CDR2 as YSYEKL. The CDR3 is made up of 16 amino acids. CDR3 coding DNA: TGCGCCATCAGCCAAGATCCCGGGGCGGCTGGAAACACCATATATTTT. Amino acid sequence: CAISQDPGAAGNTIYF.

This clonotype occurred many times. DNA for the CDR3: TGTGCCAGCAGCTCCCCGGCCTACAATGAGCAGTTCTTC. The encoded protein is CASSSPAYNEQFF. J is TRBJ2-1 and V is TRBV13; D is undetermined. The germline gives CDR1 PRHDT, CDR2 FYEKMQ (reference sequence). The V gene lost 4 bases and the J gene lost 2 bases, with 6 bases spanning the gap. CDR3 length: 13 amino acids.

The chain recombines TRBV5-1 with TRBJ2-4; D remains unclear. The CDR3 loop spans 17 amino acids. Germline CDR1 SGHRS, CDR2 YFSETQ. V gave up 3 bases and J gave up 6 bases, with 22 bases separating them. In DNA form, the CDR3 reads TGCGCCAGCAGCTCCCCCCCCGGGCAGGATGGGTTAAACATTCAGTACTTC. Residues: CASSSPPGQDGLNIQYF. The entire variable domain, with the rest obtained from reference TRBV5-1 and TRBJ2-4, is as follows: KAGVTQTPRYLIKTRGQQVTLSCSPISGHRSVSWYQQTPGQGLQFLFEYFSETQRNKGNFPGRFSGRQFSNSRSEMNVSTLELGDSALYLCASSSPPGQDGLNIQYFGAGTRLSVL.

In this sample, this clonotype turned up many times. The rearrangement joins TRBV3-1 to TRBJ2-7; D might be TRBD2 (5 bases). Germline CDR1 and CDR2: LGHDT and YNNKEL (reference sequence). The ends were cut back, 2 bases at V and 7 bases at J, with 12 bases in the middle. This CDR3 is built from 13 residues. The CDR3 sequence: CASSQMGVEEQYF. The CDR3 coding sequence is TGTGCCAGCAGCCAAATGGGAGTTGAAGAGCAGTACTTC.

Regarding this clonotype: This may be a read error, as it is one base from a much larger clone. This chain connects TRBV19 to TRBJ2-1, with 11 bases that match TRBD2. Per the germline V gene, CDR1 is LNHDA and CDR2 is SQIVND (reference sequence). The CDR3 totals 13 residues. The CDR3 sequence: CASSATSGTVRLF. The CDR3 nucleotides read TGTGCCAGTAGCGCGACTAGCGGGACAGTTCGACTCTTC.

This clonotype came up many times. V is TRBV7-2 and J is TRBJ1-3; the D is unclear. The CDR3 sequence is 13 residues long. V lost 2 bases, J lost 4 bases, and 6 bases lay in between. Germline V gene data show CDR1 as SGHTA and CDR2 as FQGNSA. Here the CDR3 reads CASSLSSGNTIYF. CDR3 DNA: TGTGCCAGCAGCTTAAGTTCGGGAAACACCATATATTTT.

This clonotype has a count of ten or more. This sequence joins TRBV20-1 and TRBJ2-7; D call uncertain. Trimming shortened V by 6 bases and J by 5 bases, and 17 bases separated the two germline ends. The CDR3 totals 13 residues. The germline V gene has CDR1 DFQATT and CDR2 SNEGSKA (reference sequence). The chain's CDR3 is CSARTPLLDEQYF. The CDR3 nucleotides read TGCAGTGCCAGGACCCCCCTCCTGGACGAGCAGTACTTC.

A remark on this clonotype: Since a much larger clone is just one base distant, this may be a read error. The V gene is TRBV6-5, the J gene TRBJ1-5, with TRBD1 matching over 9 bases. The CDR3 sequence is 15 residues long. The germline V gene has CDR1 MNHEY and CDR2 SVGAGI. Written as DNA, the CDR3 is TGTACCAGCAGTTTGACAGGGGGAGTCAATCAGCCCCAGCATTTT. Amino acids: CTSSLTGGVNQPQHF.